This T cell receptor (beta chain) is from a study of shared clonotypes between healthy human individuals. Study-wide results and caveats: Investigators expected sequencing depth to affect clonotype sharing among donors. What rarefaction showed was incomplete sorted-subset sequencing despite large depth.

Some clones are missing from TCRdb's copy, which holds only in-frame ones; the method was immunoSEQ multiplex PCR. This sample yields about 510,000 clones, of which 90% to 96% are seen a single time; roughly 0.06% belongs to the top ten. As regards this clone: The antigen remains unidentified.

The material sequenced was naive CD4+ T cells sorted from blood. Subset reported: CD45RA+ positively selected. This sequence was found in a woman in her twenties or thirties in good health.

The CDR3 region is CASTSYNEQFF. The DNA of the CDR3 is TGTGCCAGCACCAGTTACAATGAGCAGTTCTTC. V and J are TRBV5-6 and TRBJ2-1; the D is unclear. The V gene's germline CDR1 is SGHDT and CDR2 YYEEEE. V was trimmed by 6 bases and J by 4 bases, leaving 5 bases between them. The CDR3 extends over 11 amino acids. The full variable domain, rest sourced from reference TRBV5-6 and TRBJ2-1, is DAGVTQSPTHLIKTRGQQVTLRCSPKSGHDTVSWYQQALGQGPQFIFQYYEEEERQRGNFPDRFSGHQFPNYSSELNVNALLLGDSALYLCASTSYNEQFFGPGTRLTVL.